The subject of this entry is one TCR beta chain. As processed by the authors: The assay estimated nucleated cells by amplifying reference gene primers. Assay used: immunoSEQ multiplex PCR; TCRdb lists only in-frame clones, some missing. The DNA was the basis for D and trimming; V, J and clone size are from that table. Of approximately 92,000 clones listed, about 78% are singletons. These data belong to a study of blood T cell repertoires in COVID-19. Sequencing used peripheral blood. The clonotype comes from a man aged 50-60 years who had recovered from COVID-19.

CDR3 sequence (DNA): TGTGCCAGCAGCCATTGGGCCTCCCCCTCTGGAAACACCATATATTTT. Translated, it gives CASSHWASPSGNTIYF. The rearrangement links TRBV3-1 (or the pseudogene TRBV3-2) to TRBJ1-3; D call uncertain. Germline CDR1 reads LGHDT; CDR2 reads YNNKEL (reference sequence). Trimming left V 3 bases short and J 0 bases short, with 12 bases between. The CDR3 consists of 16 residues.